These 19 T cell receptor beta chains share one sample of origin, sequenced in a study of T cell responses to AZD1222 COVID-19 vaccine. The table came from immunoSEQ multiplex PCR; TCRdb's copy has only in-frame clones and leaves some out. This table has 96,000 or so clones, about nine tenths appearing once. Sequenced material: peripheral blood, taken on day 0 of AZD1222 vaccination. The receptors stem from an adult in good health.

This clone was seen only once. V usage is TRBV19 and J usage is TRBJ1-2; D perhaps matches TRBD1 (5 bases). Germline V CDR1 and CDR2: LNHDA, SQIVND (reference sequence). V lost 1 base and J lost 6, with 12 bases in between. This CDR3 comprises 14 residues. CDR3 nucleotide sequence: TGTGCCAGTAGTATAGGAACAGGATTTCATGGCTACACCTTC. Encoded protein: CASSIGTGFHGYTF.

V usage is TRBV28 and J usage is TRBJ1-2; no clear D. V was clipped by 3 bases and J by 1 base, with 12 bases between them. Germline lookup yields CDR1 MDHEN and CDR2 SYDVKM. The length of the CDR3 is 15 residues. CDR3 protein: CASSFFQSFNYGYTF. The CDR3 bases are TGTGCCAGCAGTTTCTTTCAGTCTTTTAACTATGGCTACACCTTC.

The genes are TRBV30 and TRBJ1-2; a weak D match, TRBD1 (6 bases). The CDR3 is 15 amino acids. V was cut by 1 base and J by 3 bases, with 15 bases left in between. Germline V lookup: CDR1 GTSNPN, CDR2 SVGIG (reference sequence). The CDR3 loop reads CAWSEGSGVYYGYTF. The CDR3 coding sequence is TGTGCCTGGAGTGAAGGCTCAGGGGTTTACTATGGCTACACCTTC.

CDR3: CAISEDRGITEAFF. The CDR3 bases are TGTGCCATCAGTGAGGACAGGGGTATCACTGAAGCTTTCTTT. J is TRBJ1-1 and V is TRBV10-3, with 8 bases identical to TRBD1. The V and J ends lost 2 bases and 4 bases, in that order; junction bases with no gene match: 3. The CDR3 loop spans 14 amino acids. CDR1 and CDR2 from the germline V gene are ENHRY and SYGVKD.

The chain couples TRBV5-4 to TRBJ2-1; 8 positions match TRBD2. This CDR3 has 16 amino acids. V was pared by 4 bases and J by 10 bases, with 16 bases of the junction left unmatched. Germline V lookup: CDR1 SGHNT, CDR2 YYREEE (reference sequence). The DNA for the CDR3 is TGTGCCAGCAGCCCCCTTGCCCCGGGGGGGCCGGGCGAGCAGTTCTTC. Translation gives CASSPLAPGGPGEQFF.

V and J are TRBV12-3 or TRBV12-4 and TRBJ1-3; D remains unclear. V lost 2 bases and J 4 bases, leaving 6 bases between the germline ends. The CDR3 runs 13 residues. The CDR3 protein is CASSLRKGNTIYF. In nucleotides, the CDR3 is TGTGCCAGCAGTTTACGGAAAGGAAACACCATATATTTT.

This chain joins TRBV10-3 and TRBJ1-2; 8 nucleotides align to TRBD1. V dropped 6 bases and J dropped 3; count of bases not matched to a gene: 6. Germline values: CDR1 ENHRY, CDR2 SYGVKD. CDR3 length: 14 amino acids. The CDR3 DNA reads as TGTGCCATCAGCTTACAGGGGGGGGACTATGGCTACACCTTC. Translated, it gives CAISLQGGDYGYTF.

The chain employs TRBV18 and TRBJ1-2; TRBD1 matches 9 bases. Germline V gene data show CDR1 as KGHSH and CDR2 as LQKENI. CDR3 size: 15 residues. The J segment lost 3 bases and the V segment lost 3 bases, leaving 5 bases of the junction unmatched. As DNA, the CDR3 is TGTGCCAGCTCACCGGGACAGGGTAAACACTATGGCTACACCTTC. Translating gives CASSPGQGKHYGYTF.

The sample holds one count of this clone. The chain combines TRBV19 with TRBJ2-4; tentatively, D is TRBD1 (6 bases). V lost 1 base to trimming and J lost 16 bases, with 17 bases between them. The CDR3 totals 13 residues. The germline V gene has CDR1 LNHDA and CDR2 SQIVND (reference sequence). The CDR3: CASSIGLTGWGYF. The CDR3 region has the DNA TGTGCCAGTAGTATAGGGCTGACAGGTTGGGGTTACTTC.

The J gene is TRBJ2-2, the V gene TRBV2; 9 bases match TRBD2. Unmatched junction bases numbered 9, after V lost 3 bases and J lost 7 bases. CDR1 and CDR2 (germline): SNHLY, FYNNEI. This CDR3 is built from 16 residues. CDR3 coding DNA: TGTGCCAGCAGTGATATGCTAGCGGGGACGGGCGGGGAGCTGTTTTTT. Its translation: CASSDMLAGTGGELFF.

The chain combines TRBV4-1 with TRBJ2-1, with 7 bases that match TRBD2. After removal of 1 base from V and 9 bases from J, the junction contained 3 bases not matched to a gene. The CDR3 runs 13 residues. Germline loops: CDR1 MGHRA, CDR2 YSYEKL. This CDR3 is CASSQAREGEQFF. CDR3 in DNA: TGCGCCAGCAGCCAAGCAAGGGAGGGTGAGCAGTTCTTC.

The rearrangement links TRBV27 to TRBJ2-3; no clear D gene. The CDR3 length is 15 residues. Trimming left V 3 bases short and J 2 bases short, with 12 bases between. The germline V gene has CDR1 MNHEY and CDR2 SMNVEV (reference sequence). CDR3 in amino acids: CASSFILGITDTQYF. The CDR3 region has the DNA TGTGCCAGCAGTTTCATACTGGGAATCACAGATACGCAGTATTTT.

This clone was recorded a few times. The chain joins TRBV30 to TRBJ2-2; 8 nucleotides line up with TRBD2. Germline CDR1 GTSNPN, CDR2 SVGIG (reference sequence). The CDR3 is 14 residues long. The ends lost 3 bases at V and 6 bases at J; junction bases unmatched: 6. The CDR3 loop reads CAWRRLAYSGELFF. DNA of the CDR3: TGTGCCTGGAGAAGACTAGCGTACTCCGGGGAGCTGTTTTTT.

The genes are TRBV7-6 and TRBJ2-5; 10 bases agree with TRBD2. This CDR3 is built from 16 residues. Germline V gene lookup returns CDR1 SGHVS and CDR2 FNYEAQ. The V and J ends lost 2 bases and 4 bases, in that order; junction bases with no gene match: 7. CDR3 sequence (DNA): TGTGCCAGCAGCTTAATGGCTAGCGGGGGCACAGAGACCCAGTACTTC. This sequence encodes CASSLMASGGTETQYF.

This clone was seen only a few times. V is TRBV6-5 and J is TRBJ2-1; tentatively, D is TRBD1 (6 bases). V dropped 8 bases and J dropped 0 bases, with 11 bases sitting between them. The germline CDR1 and CDR2 sequences are MNHEY and SVGAGI. The CDR3 is made up of 14 amino acids. The CDR3, as DNA: TGTGCCAGCGGGGGCAGTAGCTCCTACAATGAGCAGTTCTTC. As protein: CASGGSSSYNEQFF.

For the CDR3, the DNA is TGTGCCAGCAGCGTAACTCAGGTCGACTATGGCTACACCTTC. Amino acid sequence: CASSVTQVDYGYTF. The chain is built from TRBV11-2 and TRBJ1-2; D not certain. This CDR3 has 14 amino acids. Deletions cut 5 bases from V and 3 bases from J, with 13 bases between. Germline lookup yields CDR1 SGHAT and CDR2 FQNNGV.

The V and J genes are TRBV16 and TRBJ1-5; 9 bases are a match to TRBD1. In germline, CDR1 is KGHSY, CDR2 FQNENV. J lost 3 bases, V lost 2 bases, and 5 bases had no gene match. This CDR3 region has 16 residues. The CDR3 protein is CASSQLRDRVNQPQHF. As DNA, the CDR3 is TGTGCCAGCAGCCAACTCCGGGACAGGGTCAATCAGCCCCAGCATTTT.

The chain uses TRBV4-2 and TRBJ1-2; no definite D call. The CDR3 has 13 amino acids. Looked up from germline, CDR1 is LGHNA and CDR2 is YNFKEQ. V was shortened by 0 bases and J by 8 bases, with 10 bases between the two germline ends. This CDR3 is CASSQEGLGGYTF. CDR3 DNA: TGTGCCAGCAGCCAAGAGGGCTTGGGGGGCTACACCTTC.

Notes on this clone: This specimen includes other DNA sequences encoding the same CDR3. The V gene is TRBV12-3 or TRBV12-4, the J gene TRBJ1-3, with D hard to call. Trimming cost V 8 bases and J 0 bases, with 5 bases left between them. The CDR3 has 12 residues. In nucleotides, the CDR3 is TGTGCCAGCTCGTTCTCTGGAAACACCATATATTTT. Translating gives CASSFSGNTIYF.